Described below is a single T cell receptor beta chain sequence and its context. Its cognate antigen is unknown. These data come from a study of T cells expressing NK-cell markers. For the study at large: Seven of the eight sequenced donors were classified as HCMV-seropositive, and one was classified as seronegative.

Findings and limits, study-wide: No clear determination of HCMV specificity was made for expanded NKG2C+ T cell clones.

Germline lookup yields CDR1 SSHAT and CDR2 FNYEAQ (reference sequence). The CDR3 covers 16 residues. TCRdb re-called the 5' RACE reads; every CDR3 protein appears as one record, without DNA. This table holds some 600,000 distinct CDR3 sequences. J is TRBJ2-2 and V is TRBV7-7; TCRdb's assignment of TRBD1 cannot be checked, as there is no DNA. Sequences were obtained from blood T cells: a sorted CD56 or NKG2C T cell subset, CD4+ or CD8+ T cells, or bulk PBMC T cells (not recorded which). This receptor was identified in a young man in good health. Here the CDR3 reads CASSPSGQAPTGELFF.